These T cell receptor beta chains were read from a single sample in a study of response to subunit inactivated influenza vaccine. TCRdb itself ran the RT-PCR reads through MiXCR, one entry per CDR3 protein. The sample holds approximately 520,000 distinct CDR3 sequences, roughly 27% seen once. The starting material was CD4+ T cells sorted from PBMCs, obtained 4 to 6 days after vaccination. These receptors were collected from a man between 50 and 59 years old who received an inactivated influenza vaccine. CDR3s include the opening cysteine and the closing phenylalanine or tryptophan. The D gene is left open where the match is weak. Part of the rows lack a size; the others show once, few, many or a class for expanded clones.

J gene: TRBJ2-1
V gene: TRBV5-1
clone size: few
D gene: TRBD2
CDR3 protein: CASSSNPGTSAEQFF
CDR3 DNA: TGCGCCAGCAGCTCCAATCCCGGGACTAGCGCCGAGCAGTTCTTC

J gene: TRBJ2-4
V gene: TRBV7-8
clone size: few
D gene: .
CDR3 protein: CASSLNRVWGAIAKNIQYF
CDR3 DNA: TGTGCCAGCAGCCTAAATCGGGTTTGGGGAGCTATAGCCAAAAACATTCAGTACTTC

J gene: TRBJ1-4
V gene: TRBV11-2
clone size: few
D gene: .
CDR3 protein: CASSLYGGDEKLFF
CDR3 DNA: TGTGCCAGCAGCTTGTACGGAGGGGATGAAAAACTGTTTTTT

J gene: TRBJ1-1
V gene: TRBV20-1
clone size: few
D gene: .
CDR3 protein: CSARDPIRGRTEAFF
CDR3 DNA: TGCAGTGCTAGAGATCCCATCAGGGGTAGAACTGAAGCTTTCTTT

J gene: TRBJ2-7
V gene: TRBV29-1
clone size: .
D gene: TRBD2
CDR3 protein: CSGYGTSGGGNYEQYF
CDR3 DNA: TGCAGCGGTTACGGGACTAGCGGGGGGGGAAACTACGAGCAGTACTTC

J gene: TRBJ2-1
V gene: TRBV7-9
clone size: .
D gene: .
CDR3 protein: CASSLVGRGHGGNEQFF
CDR3 DNA: TGTGCCAGCAGCTTAGTCGGGCGGGGGCATGGAGGGAATGAGCAGTTCTTC

J gene: TRBJ1-1
V gene: TRBV6-6
clone size: .
D gene: .
CDR3 protein: CASSPIDGIEAFF
CDR3 DNA: TGTGCCAGCAGTCCGATCGACGGGATTGAAGCTTTCTTT

J gene: TRBJ2-5
V gene: TRBV9
clone size: few
D gene: .
CDR3 protein: CASSVAWGETQYF
CDR3 DNA: TGTGCCAGCAGCGTAGCCTGGGGAGAGACCCAGTACTTC

J gene: TRBJ2-7
V gene: TRBV11-2
clone size: .
D gene: TRBD1
CDR3 protein: CASRTWGRGITTSYEQYF
CDR3 DNA: TGTGCCAGCAGAACCTGGGGCAGGGGGATCACTACATCCTACGAGCAGTACTTC

J gene: TRBJ2-7
V gene: TRBV4-1
clone size: many
D gene: .
CDR3 protein: CASSFQETYEQYF
CDR3 DNA: TGCGCCAGCAGTTTTCAGGAGACCTACGAGCAGTACTTC

J gene: TRBJ1-6
V gene: TRBV28
clone size: .
D gene: .
CDR3 protein: CASKTVDSPLHF
CDR3 DNA: TGTGCCAGCAAAACAGTTGATTCACCCCTCCACTTT

J gene: TRBJ2-5
V gene: TRBV5-1
clone size: .
D gene: TRBD1
CDR3 protein: CASSARGQGYQETQYF
CDR3 DNA: TGCGCCAGCAGCGCGAGGGGACAGGGGTACCAAGAGACCCAGTACTTC

J gene: TRBJ1-5
V gene: TRBV10-3
clone size: .
D gene: .
CDR3 protein: CAISEEGAGENQPQHF
CDR3 DNA: TGTGCCATCAGTGAGGAAGGGGCAGGGGAGAATCAGCCCCAGCATTTT

J gene: TRBJ2-3
V gene: TRBV20-1
clone size: few
D gene: .
CDR3 protein: CSARNTFTDTQYF
CDR3 DNA: TGCAGTGCTAGAAACACTTTCACAGATACGCAGTATTTT

J gene: TRBJ2-7
V gene: TRBV29-1
clone size: few
D gene: .
CDR3 protein: CSVVPGRSAYEQYF
CDR3 DNA: TGCAGCGTTGTCCCTGGGCGGTCGGCCTACGAGCAGTACTTC

J gene: TRBJ1-1
V gene: TRBV5-1
clone size: .
D gene: TRBD1
CDR3 protein: CASSPGQPLNTEAFF
CDR3 DNA: TGCGCCAGCAGCCCGGGACAGCCATTGAACACTGAAGCTTTCTTT

J gene: TRBJ2-1
V gene: TRBV7-3
clone size: .
D gene: TRBD2
CDR3 protein: CASSLNLGTSYNEQFF
CDR3 DNA: TGTGCCAGCAGTCTAAATCTCGGGACTAGCTACAATGAGCAGTTCTTC